The clone carrying this TCR beta chain was detected only a few times. The sample has other DNA sequences that encode this CDR3 too. Libraries were prepared by immunoSEQ multiplex PCR; TCRdb keeps only in-frame clonotypes and omits some of them. Of approximately 210,000 clones detected, roughly four fifths appear once; the ten largest clones hold roughly 12%. The data derive from a study of blood T cell repertoires in COVID-19. Germline CDR1 and CDR2: SQVTM and ANQGSEA. J lost 5 bases, V lost 4 bases, and 3 bases had no gene match. The length of the CDR3 is 12 residues. Sequencing used PBMCs or T cells enriched from blood (not recorded which). This chain uses TRBV29-1 with TRBJ2-7; 9 bases align to TRBD1. The clonotype originates from a man aged 40-55 years who had recovered from COVID-19. Written as DNA, the CDR3 is TGCAGCGTTGGGACAGGGGTCCACGAGCAGTACTTC. Translating it yields CSVGTGVHEQYF.